The 30 T cell receptor beta chains presented below share a single source sample, sequenced in a study of T-cell reconstitution after alpha-beta-depleted transplantation in children. Construction of the TCRbeta library involved unique molecular identifiers. TCRdb ran MiXCR on the PCR reads and lists one entry per CDR3 protein. The data contain 500,000 to 750,000 distinct CDR3 sequences, 27% of them singletons. The source was PBMCs, collected before TCRalphabeta/CD19-depleted stem cell transplant. These receptors came from a boy under two years old with Wiskott-Aldrich syndrome, due to receive a stem cell transplant.

The CDR3, as DNA: TGCAGCGTGGAGGGCTGGGAAGGCTCCTACGAGCAGTACTTC. It encodes CSVEGWEGSYEQYF. J is TRBJ2-7 and V is TRBV29-1; tentatively, D is TRBD2 (6 bases). Looked up from germline, CDR1 is SQVTM and CDR2 is ANQGSEA. The V gene lost 6 bases and the J gene lost 0 bases, with 15 bases spanning the gap. The CDR3 loop spans 14 amino acids.

There are a few counts of this clonotype. The CDR3 DNA reads as TGCAGTGCTACGTTTCCGGGAGCTCGAAAAGAGACCCAGTACTTC. Translated: CSATFPGARKETQYF. The rearrangement links TRBV20-1 to TRBJ2-5, with D perhaps matching TRBD2 (6 bases). From germline, CDR1 is DFQATT and CDR2 SNEGSKA (reference sequence). Between the trimmed V and J ends, which lost 4 bases and 3 bases, there was a span of 18 bases. This CDR3 comprises 15 residues.

The chain couples TRBV30 to TRBJ2-1, with 8 bases identical to TRBD2. CDR1 and CDR2 (germline): GTSNPN, SVGIG (reference sequence). The CDR3 contains 13 residues. After removal of 2 bases from V and 7 bases from J, the junction contained 4 bases not matched to a gene. The CDR3 sequence is CAWSSGSDNEQFF. The CDR3, as DNA: TGTGCCTGGAGTAGCGGGAGTGATAATGAGCAGTTCTTC. The variable domain in full, completed from reference TRBV30 and TRBJ2-1, reads SQTIHQWPATLVQPVGSPLSLECTVEGTSNPNLYWYRQAAGRGLQLLFYSVGIGQISSEVPQNLSASRPQDRQFILSSKKLLLSDSGFYLCAWSSGSDNEQFFGPGTRLTVL.

This clonotype was seen a handful of times. V gene TRBV7-9 combines with J gene TRBJ1-6, with 11 bases aligning to TRBD1. After removal of 1 base from V and 7 bases from J, the junction contained 0 bases not matched to a gene. This CDR3 comprises 15 residues. The germline CDR1 and CDR2 sequences are SEHNR and FQNEAQ (reference sequence). CDR3 sequence (DNA): TGTGCCAGCAGCTTAGGGGACAGGGGGAATTCACCCCTCCACTTT. Its protein is CASSLGDRGNSPLHF.

J is TRBJ2-1 and V is TRBV3-1; TRBD2 aligns across 8 bases. The CDR3 totals 16 residues. Germline-derived CDR1 and CDR2 are LGHDT and YNNKEL (reference sequence). The trim removed 3 bases at V and 0 bases at J, leaving 4 bases unmatched. The CDR3 bases are TGTGCCAGCAGCCATCGTACTAGCGGCTCCTACAATGAGCAGTTCTTC. Its translation is CASSHRTSGSYNEQFF.

The J gene is TRBJ1-5, the V gene TRBV19; tentative D call: TRBD1 (5 bases). The V gene's germline CDR1 is LNHDA and CDR2 SQIVND (reference sequence). Trimming pared 7 bases from V and 0 bases from J, leaving 13 bases between. The CDR3 spans 15 residues. The CDR3 coding sequence is TGTGCCAGTAAGGCCCGGGGCCATAGCAATCAGCCCCAGCATTTT. This codes for CASKARGHSNQPQHF.

This clonotype was counted between two and nine times. V and J are TRBV29-1 and TRBJ1-5; possibly TRBD1 for D (6 bases). V was clipped by 6 bases and J by 6 bases, with 15 bases between them. The germline V gene encodes CDR1 SQVTM and CDR2 ANQGSEA. There are 13 residues in the CDR3. DNA of the CDR3: TGCAGCGTAACAACAGGGAAGGGTCAGCCCCAGCATTTT. Translating gives CSVTTGKGQPQHF. The entire variable domain, with the rest obtained from reference TRBV29-1 and TRBJ1-5, is as follows: SAVISQKPSRDICQRGTSLTIQCQVDSQVTMMFWYRQQPGQSLTLIATANQGSEATYESGFVIDKFPISRPNLTFSTLTVSNMSPEDSSIYLCSVTTGKGQPQHFGDGTRLSIL.

In this sample, this clonotype turned up a few times. The V gene is TRBV20-1, the J gene TRBJ2-2, with a possible D match to TRBD1 (6 bases). The CDR3 runs 14 residues. Germline CDR1 and CDR2: DFQATT and SNEGSKA (reference sequence). Deletions cut 0 bases from V and 2 bases from J, with 7 bases between. The CDR3 region is CSAREGTNTGELFF. CDR3 DNA: TGCAGTGCTAGAGAAGGGACAAACACCGGGGAGCTGTTTTTT.

The V and J genes are TRBV4-2 and TRBJ1-1; 8 nucleotides agree with TRBD1. The germline CDR1 and CDR2 sequences are LGHNA and YNFKEQ. The V and J ends lost 3 bases and 4 bases, in that order; junction bases with no gene match: 4. The length of the CDR3 is 14 residues. The CDR3 reads CASSHTGGSTEAFF. The CDR3 DNA sequence: TGTGCCAGCAGCCACACAGGGGGGAGCACTGAAGCTTTCTTT.

This rearrangement joins TRBV6-4 to TRBJ2-5; D ambiguous. Germline lookup yields CDR1 MRHNA and CDR2 SNTAGT. V gave up 8 bases and J gave up 2 bases, with 9 bases separating them. The CDR3 totals 12 residues. The CDR3 here is CASESDQETQYF. In DNA, the CDR3 is TGTGCCAGCGAAAGCGATCAAGAGACCCAGTACTTC.

This clonotype has a handful of counts. The rearrangement joins TRBV7-8 to TRBJ2-6; D is undetermined. The CDR3 is 10 residues long. From germline, CDR1 is SGHVS and CDR2 FQNEAQ. In DNA form, the CDR3 reads TGTCTCTCTGGGGCCAACGTCCTGACTTTC. Translated, it gives CLSGANVLTF.

CDR3 coding DNA: TGTGCCAGCAGCCCGACTAGTTTTACGCAGTATTTT. Its protein product is CASSPTSFTQYF. V gene TRBV7-2 combines with J gene TRBJ2-3; TRBD2 might be the D (6 bases). The CDR3 has 12 residues. Deletions cut 5 bases from V and 8 bases from J, with 11 bases between. The germline CDR1 and CDR2 sequences are SGHTA and FQGNSA.

The V call is TRBV7-9, the J call TRBJ1-2; TRBD1 agrees at 8 bases. J lost 4 bases, V lost 2 bases, and 6 bases had no gene match. This CDR3 is built from 15 residues. Germline V gives CDR1 SEHNR, CDR2 FQNEAQ (reference sequence). The CDR3 nucleotides read TGTGCCAGCAGCTTACGACAGGGGTCCCTCTATGGCTACACCTTC. Translated, it gives CASSLRQGSLYGYTF.

This clonotype was observed a handful of times. This sequence joins TRBV10-3 and TRBJ2-5, with D uncertain. Trimming cost V 2 bases and J 4 bases, with 11 bases left between them. This CDR3 comprises 14 residues. Germline V gene lookup returns CDR1 ENHRY and CDR2 SYGVKD. The CDR3 protein is CAISEQTSRETQYF. The CDR3 DNA reads TGTGCCATCAGTGAGCAGACCAGTAGAGAGACCCAGTACTTC.

The chain is built from TRBV24-1 and TRBJ2-1, with 12 bases that match TRBD2. V lost 3 bases to trimming and J lost 2 bases; unmatched junction nucleotides: 1. Germline CDR1 reads KGHDR; CDR2 reads SFDVKD. The CDR3 contains 16 residues. The chain's CDR3 is CATSDPSGRAYNEQFF. CDR3 DNA: TGTGCCACCAGTGATCCTAGCGGGAGGGCCTACAATGAGCAGTTCTTC.

The V gene is TRBV5-1, the J gene TRBJ2-3; the D call may be TRBD1 or TRBD2 (5 bases each). V dropped 4 bases and J dropped 3 bases, with 18 bases sitting between them. The CDR3 is 16 residues long. Germline CDR1 reads SGHRS; CDR2 reads YFSETQ. The CDR3 nucleotides are TGCGCCAGCAGCAAATTGGGAGACAGAAAAACAGATACGCAGTATTTT. Translating gives CASSKLGDRKTDTQYF.

This clonotype has only a few counts. V gene TRBV25-1 combines with J gene TRBJ1-6; D is unresolved. This CDR3 region has 13 residues. Trimming took off 6 bases at V and 7 bases at J, with 10 bases between the two ends. Looked up from germline, CDR1 is MGHDK and CDR2 is SYGVNS. The CDR3 sequence: CASREALNSPLHF. The CDR3 nucleotides read TGTGCCAGCAGGGAGGCCCTGAATTCACCCCTCCACTTT.

V usage is TRBV7-2 and J usage is TRBJ1-6; TRBD1 aligns across 7 bases. From germline, CDR1 is SGHTA and CDR2 FQGNSA. CDR3 length: 14 residues. V lost 5 bases and J lost 8; bases outside the gene matches: 6. The CDR3 spells CASSLDRADSPLHF. The CDR3 DNA is TGTGCCAGCAGCCTAGACAGGGCTGATTCACCCCTCCACTTT.

The chain joins TRBV5-1 to TRBJ2-7, with D perhaps being TRBD1 or TRBD2 (6 bases each). The CDR3 consists of 14 residues. Deletions cut 3 bases from V and 3 bases from J, with 13 bases between. Germline values: CDR1 SGHRS, CDR2 YFSETQ. This CDR3 is CASSYSGGGYEQYF. The DNA for the CDR3 is TGCGCCAGCAGCTACAGCGGAGGGGGCTACGAGCAGTACTTC. Full variable domain (missing parts from reference TRBV5-1 and TRBJ2-7): KAGVTQTPRYLIKTRGQQVTLSCSPISGHRSVSWYQQTPGQGLQFLFEYFSETQRNKGNFPGRFSGRQFSNSRSEMNVSTLELGDSALYLCASSYSGGGYEQYFGPGTRLTVT.

This clonotype was observed a few times. This chain uses TRBV5-1 with TRBJ2-7; 7 bases are a match to TRBD2. The trim removed 1 base at V and 1 base at J, leaving 2 bases unmatched. Germline V gives CDR1 SGHRS, CDR2 YFSETQ. This CDR3 has 14 residues. Written as DNA, the CDR3 is TGCGCCAGCAGCTTGCAACTAGCGTCCTACGAGCAGTACTTC. It specifies CASSLQLASYEQYF.

This clonotype has only a few counts. This sequence joins TRBV7-2 and TRBJ2-1, with 7 bases aligning to TRBD2. Germline lookup yields CDR1 SGHTA and CDR2 FQGNSA. With V trimmed by 4 bases and J by 8 bases, 11 bases remained unmatched. CDR3 length equals 15 residues. The CDR3 loop is CASSSPLLANYEQFF. The CDR3 DNA reads TGTGCCAGCAGCTCCCCTTTACTAGCGAACTATGAGCAGTTCTTC.

The V and J genes are TRBV4-2 and TRBJ2-5; TRBD2 might be the D (6 bases). Germline V CDR1 and CDR2: LGHNA, YNFKEQ. Trimming took 0 bases from V and 5 from J, leaving 19 bases between them. CDR3 length equals 17 residues. CDR3 sequence (DNA): TGTGCCAGCAGCCAAGATACGGGGACTGGACTTTCGGAGACCCAGTACTTC. This codes for CASSQDTGTGLSETQYF.

In this sample, this clonotype turned up a few times. This chain joins TRBV20-1 and TRBJ1-4; D not certain. Germline assignment: CDR1 DFQATT and CDR2 SNEGSKA (reference sequence). Deletions cut 4 bases from V and 0 bases from J, with 12 bases between. CDR3 size: 15 residues. DNA for the CDR3: TGCAGTGCTACAGTCCCGAGTCCAACTAATGAAAAACTGTTTTTT. Protein sequence: CSATVPSPTNEKLFF.

This clonotype came up a few times. V is TRBV5-1 and J is TRBJ2-5, with 9 nucleotides matching TRBD1. CDR3 length: 13 amino acids. The germline V gene encodes CDR1 SGHRS and CDR2 YFSETQ. V was clipped by 3 bases and J by 5 bases; unmatched bases: 2. This CDR3 reads CASSWGQGETQYF. CDR3 nucleotide sequence: TGCGCCAGCAGCTGGGGACAGGGCGAGACCCAGTACTTC.

In its sample, this clonotype was seen a few times. The chain combines TRBV6-5 with TRBJ2-3; D is unresolved. The CDR3 is made up of 15 amino acids. Trimming removed 0 bases at V and 2 bases at J, with 9 bases between. Germline CDR1 is MNHEY and CDR2 is SVGAGI. The DNA of the CDR3 is TGTGCCAGCAGTTACTCGACACCGACCACAGATACGCAGTATTTT. It yields the protein CASSYSTPTTDTQYF.

There are a few counts of this clonotype. The chain uses TRBV28 and TRBJ2-2; TRBD1 agrees at 10 bases. Losses at the gene ends were 5 bases for V and 2 bases for J; bases not matched to a gene: 14. This CDR3 contains 19 residues. Germline V lookup: CDR1 MDHEN, CDR2 SYDVKM. CDR3 in DNA: TGTGCCAGCAGTCCTCAAACGACAGGGGGCGGGTATAACACCGGGGAGCTGTTTTTT. Residues: CASSPQTTGGGYNTGELFF.

This clonotype was picked up a small number of times. The chain employs TRBV5-1 and TRBJ2-1; D gene ambiguous. The germline gives CDR1 SGHRS, CDR2 YFSETQ. This CDR3 spans 16 amino acids. Deletions cut 0 bases from V and 3 bases from J, with 13 bases between. In nucleotides, the CDR3 is TGCGCCAGCAGCTTGGTGTCCGGGTTCCTCTACAATGAGCAGTTCTTC. Translating it yields CASSLVSGFLYNEQFF.

This clonotype occurred once. The chain recombines TRBV7-8 with TRBJ2-5; D possibly corresponds to TRBD2 (5 bases). The CDR3 extends over 17 amino acids. Between the trimmed V and J ends, which lost 4 bases and 4 bases, there was a span of 22 bases. Per germline, CDR1 SGHVS and CDR2 FQNEAQ. This CDR3 reads CASSSRVRDEVGETQYF. The CDR3 DNA follows: TGTGCCAGCAGCTCCCGGGTGAGGGATGAAGTAGGAGAGACCCAGTACTTC.

This rearrangement joins TRBV7-9 to TRBJ1-1; D is possibly TRBD1 (6 bases). There are 13 residues in the CDR3. Germline CDR1 SEHNR, CDR2 FQNEAQ (reference sequence). Trimming left V 5 bases short and J 7 bases short, with 14 bases between. The CDR3 spells CASSAYRDIEAFF. The CDR3 DNA reads as TGTGCCAGCAGCGCTTACAGGGACATTGAAGCTTTCTTT.

The chain has TRBV5-6 and TRBJ2-7, with D unclear. This CDR3 comprises 14 residues. V lost 3 bases and J lost 3, with 13 bases in between. CDR1 and CDR2 (germline): SGHDT, YYEEEE. The CDR3 region is CASSSDQPDYEQYF. CDR3 bases: TGTGCCAGCAGCTCTGATCAACCCGACTACGAGCAGTACTTC.